This entry lists 8 T cell receptor beta chains sequenced from one sample in a study of long-term antiretroviral therapy in people with HIV. immunoSEQ v3.0 was run at survey level. TCRdb keeps only in-frame clones here, not all; method: immunoSEQ multiplex PCR. The sample lists about 14,000 clones, around 76% occurring once. The starting material was unsorted PBMCs, obtained 3.1 years after starting antiretroviral therapy. Every receptor here comes from a middle-aged man with HIV.

A few counts support this clone. The chain combines TRBV30 with TRBJ1-5; D not certain. CDR1 and CDR2 (germline): GTSNPN, SVGIG (reference sequence). This CDR3 has 14 residues. V lost 4 bases to trimming and J lost 5 bases, with 15 bases between them. This CDR3 reads CAWKPIGIDQPQHF. The CDR3 nucleotides are TGTGCCTGGAAACCCATCGGGATCGATCAGCCCCAGCATTTT.

The genes are TRBV9 and TRBJ2-7; a possible D gene is TRBD1 (6 bases). The germline gives CDR1 SGDLS, CDR2 YYNGEE. Trimming stripped 5 bases from V and 0 bases from J, with 12 bases between. CDR3 length: 14 residues. The CDR3 bases are TGTGCCAGCAGTTCCACAGGGTCCTCCTACGAGCAGTACTTC. Protein product: CASSSTGSSYEQYF.

This chain joins TRBV19 and TRBJ1-2; 11 bases line up with TRBD1. Germline V CDR1 and CDR2: LNHDA, SQIVND (reference sequence). With 5 bases clipped from V and 4 bases from J, the junction kept 9 bases outside the gene matches. This CDR3 has 16 amino acids. CDR3 in amino acids: CASSSRTGGFSYGYTF. CDR3 DNA: TGTGCCAGTAGTTCCCGGACAGGGGGCTTTAGCTATGGCTACACCTTC. Using reference TRBV19 and TRBJ1-2 for the parts outside the CDR3, the full variable domain is DGGITQSPKYLFRKEGQNVTLSCEQNLNHDAMYWYRQDPGQGLRLIYYSQIVNDFQKGDIAEGYSVSREKKESFPLTVTSAQKNPTAFYLCASSSRTGGFSYGYTFGSGTRLTVV.

The J gene is TRBJ1-5, the V gene TRBV2; D unclear. CDR1 is SNHLY and CDR2 is FYNNEI in the germline V gene. V lost 3 bases and J 0 bases, leaving 0 bases between the germline ends. This CDR3 region has 12 residues. The CDR3 loop reads CASSDSNQPQHF. The CDR3 nucleotides are TGTGCCAGCAGTGATAGCAATCAGCCCCAGCATTTT.

The chain employs TRBV6-5 and TRBJ1-5; unclear D gene. Trimming removed 5 bases from V and 4 bases from J, with 9 bases in between. The CDR3 is 13 amino acids. Per the germline V gene, CDR1 is MNHEY and CDR2 is SVGAGI. The CDR3 DNA follows: TGTGCCAGCAGTCTAGGATGGAATCAGCCCCAGCATTTT. This gives the protein CASSLGWNQPQHF.

The chain couples TRBV19 to TRBJ2-7; the D gene is possibly TRBD1 (6 bases). Germline V gene sequence: CDR1 LNHDA, CDR2 SQIVND (reference sequence). The V and J ends lost 8 bases and 5 bases respectively, with 19 bases between them. The CDR3 runs to 14 residues. The CDR3 DNA is TGTGCCAGTTCCCCCACAGGGATCATGAACGAGCAGTACTTC. It translates to CASSPTGIMNEQYF.

V and J are TRBV5-4 and TRBJ2-5; 8 bases map to TRBD2. CDR3 length: 14 residues. V lost 2 bases, J lost 10 bases, and 10 bases stayed unmatched. Looked up from germline, CDR1 is SGHNT and CDR2 is YYREEE (reference sequence). In nucleotides, the CDR3 is TGTGCCAGCAGCTTCACACCGGGACTAGATAACCAGTACTTC. Translating gives CASSFTPGLDNQYF.

The gene calls are TRBV6-1 and TRBJ2-7; TRBD2 might be the D (5 bases). Trimming left V 4 bases short and J 5 bases short, with 15 bases between. The CDR3 sequence is 14 residues long. Germline CDR1 MNHNS, CDR2 SASEGT. The CDR3 DNA follows: TGTGCCAGCAGTGGGAGGTTCGAAGGGAACGAGCAGTACTTC. Translated, it gives CASSGRFEGNEQYF.